The 4 T cell receptor beta chains below come from one sample, sequenced in a study of blood T cell repertoires in COVID-19. TCRdb keeps only in-frame clones here, not all; method: immunoSEQ multiplex PCR. The data hold almost 250,000 clones, with roughly 89% observed a single time. Sequences were obtained from PBMCs or T cells enriched from blood (not recorded which). The source is a woman aged 25-40 years who had recovered from COVID-19.

The J gene is TRBJ2-7, the V gene TRBV5-4, with D perhaps TRBD1 (5 bases). CDR1 and CDR2 from the germline V gene are SGHNT and YYREEE (reference sequence). This CDR3 contains 13 residues. V lost 0 bases and J lost 5, with 9 bases in between. The CDR3 loop reads CASSLALQDEQYF. Here the CDR3 DNA reads TGTGCCAGCAGCTTGGCTTTACAGGACGAGCAGTACTTC.

The rearrangement links TRBV27 to TRBJ2-5; possible D gene TRBD1, 6 bases. The CDR3 has 13 amino acids. The V end was cut by 0 bases, the J end by 4 bases, with 6 bases between. Germline CDR1 is MNHEY and CDR2 is SMNVEV (reference sequence). The CDR3 loop reads CASSLSRGETQYF. CDR3 DNA: TGTGCCAGCAGTTTATCCAGGGGAGAGACCCAGTACTTC.

This rearrangement joins TRBV6-5 to TRBJ2-7; 7 nucleotides line up with TRBD1. The V gene end was trimmed by 4 bases and the J gene end by 1 base; junction bases not matched to a gene: 10. The germline V gene encodes CDR1 MNHEY and CDR2 SVGAGI. The CDR3 has 16 residues. CDR3 sequence: CASSSLTGTPSYEQYF. The CDR3, as DNA: TGTGCCAGCAGTTCCCTGACAGGGACCCCTTCCTACGAGCAGTACTTC.

The chain carries TRBV9 and TRBJ1-3; 7 bases map to TRBD1. The trim removed 4 bases at V and 0 bases at J, leaving 7 bases unmatched. The CDR3 length is 16 residues. CDR1 and CDR2 (germline): SGDLS, YYNGEE. As DNA, the CDR3 is TGTGCCAGCAGCTCCCGGACAGGTAACTCTGGAAACACCATATATTTT. It encodes CASSSRTGNSGNTIYF.